This passage covers 28 T cell receptor beta chains from one sample sequenced in a study of T cell clones after liver transplantation. Measured with immunoSEQ multiplex PCR; TCRdb has only the in-frame clones, and not every one. The sample consists of about 6,100 clones, 81% of them appearing once. Sequencing used CD8+ T cells from blood, obtained before liver transplant. The receptor source for this set is a human donor who received a liver transplant.

The chain links TRBV7-3 to TRBJ2-2, with D perhaps matching TRBD1 or TRBD2 (5 bases each). The CDR3 is made up of 16 amino acids. The germline gives CDR1 SGHTA, CDR2 FQGTGA. V lost 5 bases to trimming and J lost 0 bases, with 13 bases between them. CDR3 in DNA: TGTGCCAGCAGCGGGGCGGGTAACGCGAACACCGGGGAGCTGTTTTTT. Translation: CASSGAGNANTGELFF.

This clone was recorded once. V is TRBV27 and J is TRBJ1-1; D gene ambiguous. Germline CDR1 reads MNHEY; CDR2 reads SMNVEV (reference sequence). Deletions cut 5 bases from V and 4 bases from J, with 14 bases between. This CDR3 region has 14 residues. As DNA, the CDR3 is TGTGCCAGCAGTCCCCGGGCGGGGAGCACTGAAGCTTTCTTT. It is translated as CASSPRAGSTEAFF.

The V and J genes are TRBV11-3 and TRBJ2-5, with D possibly matching TRBD2 (6 bases). CDR1 is SGHNT, CDR2 YENEEA, per germline. The CDR3 contains 13 residues. Trimming stripped 5 bases from V and 7 bases from J, with 14 bases between. CDR3 sequence reads: CASSTGDLGTQYF. The DNA for the CDR3 is TGTGCCAGCAGCACCGGGGACTTGGGGACCCAGTACTTC. The complete variable domain, with remaining parts taken from reference TRBV11-3 and TRBJ2-5, reads EAGVVQSPRYKIIEKKQPVAFWCNPISGHNTLYWYLQNLGQGPELLIRYENEEAVDDSQLPKDRFSAERLKGVDSTLKIQPAELGDSAVYLCASSTGDLGTQYFGPGTRLLVL.

The chain couples TRBV7-9 to TRBJ2-7; 9 positions match TRBD2. V lost 1 base to trimming and J lost 6 bases; unmatched junction nucleotides: 4. This CDR3 has 14 residues. The germline gives CDR1 SEHNR, CDR2 FQNEAQ (reference sequence). In DNA, the CDR3 is TGTGCCAGCAGCTTAGTAGGGACTAGCTCCGAGCAGTACTTC. This gives the protein CASSLVGTSSEQYF.

The DNA of the CDR3 is TGCGCCAGCAGCCAAGTCGCTGAAGAGACCCAGTACTTC. Residues: CASSQVAEETQYF. The V gene is TRBV4-3, the J gene TRBJ2-5; D is undetermined. The germline V gene encodes CDR1 LGHNA and CDR2 YSLEER. Trimming pared 1 base from V and 3 bases from J, leaving 6 bases between. This CDR3 is built from 13 residues.

V usage is TRBV9 and J usage is TRBJ2-3; D remains unclear. Trimming took 0 bases from V and 3 from J, leaving 11 bases between them. CDR3 size: 15 residues. Germline loops: CDR1 SGDLS, CDR2 YYNGEE. The DNA for the CDR3 is TGTGCCAGCAGCGTAGTGACACTGGGGACAGATACGCAGTATTTT. Translated: CASSVVTLGTDTQYF. The entire variable domain, with the rest obtained from reference TRBV9 and TRBJ2-3, is as follows: DSGVTQTPKHLITATGQRVTLRCSPRSGDLSVYWYQQSLDQGLQFLIQYYNGEERAKGNILERFSAQQFPDLHSELNLSSLELGDSALYFCASSVVTLGTDTQYFGPGTRLTVL.

V gene TRBV9 combines with J gene TRBJ2-2; D uncertain. Germline V gene sequence: CDR1 SGDLS, CDR2 YYNGEE. Trimming pared 5 bases from V and 6 bases from J, leaving 5 bases between. The CDR3 is 11 residues long. The CDR3 DNA reads as TGTGCCAGCAGTTACCCCGGGGAGCTGTTTTTT. Protein: CASSYPGELFF.

Concerning this clone: Other nucleotide sequences in the sample specify the same CDR3. The V gene is TRBV6-4, the J gene TRBJ2-1; no reliable D call. Germline V lookup: CDR1 MRHNA, CDR2 SNTAGT. This CDR3 spans 14 amino acids. V lost 2 bases and J 0 bases, leaving 5 bases between the germline ends. Here the CDR3 DNA reads TGTGCCAGCAGTGACGGCAGCTCCTACAATGAGCAGTTCTTC. This encodes CASSDGSSYNEQFF.

The chain employs TRBV13 and TRBJ2-5, with a possible D match to TRBD1 (8 bases). Germline V lookup: CDR1 PRHDT, CDR2 FYEKMQ (reference sequence). CDR3 length: 16 residues. V lost 5 bases to trimming and J lost 2 bases, with 18 bases between them. CDR3 protein: CASSLHGQGGQETQYF. In DNA, the CDR3 is TGTGCCAGCAGCCTACACGGACAGGGAGGGCAAGAGACCCAGTACTTC.

This rearrangement joins TRBV4-2 to TRBJ2-3; D tentatively fits TRBD1 or TRBD2 (7 bases each). The CDR3 sequence is 16 residues long. Per germline, CDR1 LGHNA and CDR2 YNFKEQ. V lost 0 bases to trimming and J lost 4 bases, with 14 bases between them. The DNA for the CDR3 is TGTGCCAGCAGCCAAGAACGCAGGGGGGGGGCAGATACGCAGTATTTT. The encoded protein is CASSQERRGGADTQYF.

The chain recombines TRBV6-5 with TRBJ1-1, with no clear D. The V end was cut by 5 bases, the J end by 0 bases, with 7 bases between. The CDR3 runs to 13 residues. Per germline, CDR1 MNHEY and CDR2 SVGAGI. CDR3 nucleotide sequence: TGTGCCAGCAGTAGGTCTATGAACACTGAAGCTTTCTTT. Translation gives CASSRSMNTEAFF.

V gene TRBV2 combines with J gene TRBJ2-7, with 7 bases matching TRBD2. Germline V gives CDR1 SNHLY, CDR2 FYNNEI. Trimming cost V 8 bases and J 6 bases; bases outside gene matches: 16. The CDR3 loop spans 15 amino acids. The CDR3 loop is CASWGGLPRPSEQYF. CDR3 coding DNA: TGTGCCAGCTGGGGGGGACTCCCGCGGCCTTCCGAGCAGTACTTC.

V is TRBV5-1 and J is TRBJ1-1, with D perhaps TRBD1 (5 bases). V shed 3 bases and J shed 0 bases, with 6 bases lying between them. Looked up from germline, CDR1 is SGHRS and CDR2 is YFSETQ. CDR3 length: 13 residues. The CDR3 loop reads CASSSGVNTEAFF. The CDR3, as DNA: TGCGCCAGCAGCTCGGGGGTGAACACTGAAGCTTTCTTT.

This clone has a handful of counts. The rearrangement joins TRBV4-3 to TRBJ1-6; the D gene is possibly TRBD1 (5 bases). Trimming removed 0 bases from V and 6 bases from J, with 9 bases in between. The CDR3 has 15 residues. Germline assignment: CDR1 LGHNA and CDR2 YSLEER. The CDR3 region is CASSQDGTANSPLHF. Written as DNA, the CDR3 is TGCGCCAGCAGCCAAGATGGGACCGCTAATTCACCCCTCCACTTT.

The genes are TRBV6-4 and TRBJ2-1, with a weak D call TRBD2 (6 bases). This CDR3 is built from 15 residues. The germline V and J ends were trimmed by 3 bases and 7 bases, with 16 bases remaining between them. The germline V gene has CDR1 MRHNA and CDR2 SNTAGT. The CDR3 sequence: CASSEGGSGENEQFF. DNA of the CDR3: TGTGCCAGCAGTGAGGGTGGTAGCGGCGAGAATGAGCAGTTCTTC.

The V call is TRBV7-3, the J call TRBJ2-1; the D gene is possibly TRBD2 (6 bases). Germline V CDR1 and CDR2: SGHTA, FQGTGA. With 5 bases removed from V and 0 bases from J, the gap between germline ends came to 11 bases. CDR3 length: 15 residues. CDR3 DNA sequence: TGTGCCAGCAGCCCCGCGGGAAGCTCCTACAATGAGCAGTTCTTC. It yields the protein CASSPAGSSYNEQFF.

The V and J genes are TRBV7-2 and TRBJ2-7, with D unclear. The V gene's germline CDR1 is SGHTA and CDR2 FQGNSA. V was pared by 3 bases and J by 1 base, with 4 bases between. This CDR3 contains 12 residues. The CDR3 coding sequence is TGTGCCAGCAGCTTCGGATCCTACGAGCAGTACTTC. This gives the protein CASSFGSYEQYF.

This clone is medium-sized by share. This rearrangement joins TRBV11-2 to TRBJ2-5; no clear D gene. Germline values: CDR1 SGHAT, CDR2 FQNNGV. The CDR3 spans 15 residues. The V end lost 5 bases, the J end lost 4 bases, and 17 bases lay between the germline ends. The CDR3 bases are TGTGCCAGCAGCCCCATTAACCTACTCGGAGAGACCCAGTACTTC. This gives the protein CASSPINLLGETQYF.

The chain carries TRBV9 and TRBJ1-5; tentative D call: TRBD1 (6 bases). V was pared by 1 base and J by 5 bases, with 10 bases between. The CDR3 length is 14 residues. Germline assignment: CDR1 SGDLS and CDR2 YYNGEE. This chain's CDR3 is CASSVSGVHQPQHF. CDR3 DNA: TGTGCCAGCAGCGTATCAGGGGTTCATCAGCCCCAGCATTTT. Using reference TRBV9 and TRBJ1-5 for the parts outside the CDR3, the full variable domain is DSGVTQTPKHLITATGQRVTLRCSPRSGDLSVYWYQQSLDQGLQFLIQYYNGEERAKGNILERFSAQQFPDLHSELNLSSLELGDSALYFCASSVSGVHQPQHFGDGTRLSIL.

J is TRBJ2-7 and V is TRBV6-4, with 7 bases that match TRBD1. The germline V gene encodes CDR1 MRHNA and CDR2 SNTAGT. J lost 2 bases, V lost 7 bases, and 17 bases had no gene match. The CDR3 has 17 amino acids. This CDR3 reads CASNIPDRARRTYEQYF. The CDR3 region has the DNA TGTGCCAGCAACATTCCCGACAGGGCAAGACGAACCTACGAGCAGTACTTC.

J is TRBJ2-1 and V is TRBV10-3; the D is unclear. This CDR3 comprises 11 residues. Germline-derived CDR1 and CDR2 are ENHRY and SYGVKD. Trimming took off 6 bases at V and 6 bases at J, with 6 bases between the two ends. The DNA of the CDR3 is TGTGCCATCAGCAGTATCAATGAGCAGTTCTTC. Translated, it gives CAISSINEQFF.

The V and J genes are TRBV9 and TRBJ2-4; tentative D call: TRBD1 (6 bases). Germline loops: CDR1 SGDLS, CDR2 YYNGEE. This CDR3 spans 16 amino acids. Trimming took off 3 bases at V and 0 bases at J, with 13 bases between the two ends. Here the CDR3 reads CASSETDSLAKNIQYF. CDR3 nucleotides: TGTGCCAGCAGCGAGACGGACAGCTTAGCCAAAAACATTCAGTACTTC. The whole variable domain, remainder taken from reference TRBV9 and TRBJ2-4, is DSGVTQTPKHLITATGQRVTLRCSPRSGDLSVYWYQQSLDQGLQFLIQYYNGEERAKGNILERFSAQQFPDLHSELNLSSLELGDSALYFCASSETDSLAKNIQYFGAGTRLSVL.

This rearrangement joins TRBV4-2 to TRBJ2-3, with D possibly called TRBD1 or TRBD2 (6 bases each). This CDR3 has 18 residues. In germline, CDR1 is LGHNA, CDR2 YNFKEQ. The V end lost 0 bases, the J end lost 7 bases, and 23 bases lay between the germline ends. CDR3 in DNA: TGTGCCAGCAGCCAAGATTGGATAAAGGGGGGCCTCTTAAATACGCAGTATTTT. This gives the protein CASSQDWIKGGLLNTQYF.

This chain connects TRBV7-2 to TRBJ2-1; 8 bases agree with TRBD2. Germline V gene lookup returns CDR1 SGHTA and CDR2 FQGNSA. The CDR3 loop spans 15 amino acids. J was trimmed by 5 bases and V by 3 bases; bases with no gene match: 6. CDR3 sequence (DNA): TGTGCCAGCAGCTTTTCAGTAGCGGGGAACAATGAGCAGTTCTTC. Translation gives CASSFSVAGNNEQFF.

This clone was detected once. The CDR3 sequence: CASSGHFSNQPQHF. CDR3 DNA sequence: TGTGCCAGCTCGGGACACTTTAGCAATCAGCCCCAGCATTTT. The chain is built from TRBV2 and TRBJ1-5; possibly TRBD1 for D (6 bases). Germline V gene data show CDR1 as SNHLY and CDR2 as FYNNEI. With 8 bases removed from V and 0 bases from J, the gap between germline ends came to 11 bases. The CDR3 length is 14 residues.

The rearrangement joins TRBV4-1 to TRBJ1-4; D not resolved. The CDR3 is made up of 14 amino acids. Germline-derived CDR1 and CDR2 are MGHRA and YSYEKL. V was pared by 4 bases and J by 5 bases, with 11 bases between. CDR3 coding DNA: TGCGCCAGCAGCCCCGGGGAAGGGAATGAAAAACTGTTTTTT. The encoded protein is CASSPGEGNEKLFF.

The CDR3 sequence: CASSPQGRADTQYF. The CDR3 DNA reads TGTGCCAGCAGCCCTCAAGGGCGGGCAGATACGCAGTATTTT. This chain joins TRBV11-3 and TRBJ2-3; a weak D match, TRBD2 (5 bases). The CDR3 extends over 14 amino acids. Germline-derived CDR1 and CDR2 are SGHNT and YENEEA. V was shortened by 5 bases and J by 4 bases, with 13 bases between the two germline ends.

The J gene is TRBJ2-5, the V gene TRBV29-1; possibly TRBD1 or TRBD2 for D (6 bases each). Deletions cut 4 bases from V and 4 bases from J, with 16 bases between. The germline V gene encodes CDR1 SQVTM and CDR2 ANQGSEA. This CDR3 has 14 residues. CDR3 nucleotide sequence: TGCAGCGTTGTAGGGGGAGGAGGCGGAGAGACCCAGTACTTC. Its protein is CSVVGGGGGETQYF.